This T cell receptor (beta chain) was captured by sequencing in a study of T cells in Graves' hyperthyroidism and ophthalmopathy. The TCR beta CDR3 regions underwent amplification using RNA transcripts as the source. Researchers ran a first-round RT-PCR on the TCR CDR3 using the HTBI primer set. TCRdb reanalysed the multiplex PCR reads using MiXCR and keeps one entry per CDR3 protein. The repertoire holds more than 300,000 distinct CDR3 sequences, with about 18% as singletons. The table lists this clonotype with many counts. Its antigen remains unidentified. Lactation, pregnancy, other autoimmune disease or uncontrolled infection excluded patients. In making diagnoses, clinical symptoms, serum thyroxine and TRAb, thyroid ultrasound and orbital computed tomography were all used. Germline values: CDR1 MNHEY, CDR2 SMNVEV (reference sequence). The CDR3 is 15 amino acids. The ends were cut back, 5 bases at V and 5 bases at J, with 15 bases in the middle.

The study, taken as a whole, reports: It was a median approximately 6.9 months before onset that the model predicted ophthalmopathy.

The chain employs TRBV27 and TRBJ1-4; TRBD1 might be the D (6 bases). The source of this sequence is a woman aged 30 to 39 with Graves' hyperthyroidism that later progressed to Graves' ophthalmopathy. The sequenced sample consisted of blood. CDR3 loop: CASSMYRGPNEKLFF. The CDR3 DNA follows: TGTGCCAGCAGTATGTATCGGGGGCCGAATGAAAAACTGTTTTTT.